The 13 T cell receptor beta chains given below trace back to one sample, sequenced in a study of T-cell memory formation after mild COVID-19. Via MiXCR, TCRdb re-called the 5' RACE reads, giving one row per CDR3 protein. The data show 70,000 to 95,000 distinct CDR3 sequences, 13% seen once. The sequencing sample was made of PBMCs or a T cell subset sorted from them (not recorded which). All receptors derive from a man younger than 35 who had mild COVID-19 (a few samples of this study predate the infection). Cell type and time point are not known.

This chain connects TRBV10-3 to TRBJ2-2; 7 positions match TRBD1. The CDR3 runs to 16 residues. Germline CDR1 is ENHRY and CDR2 is SYGVKD. Trimming took 5 bases from V and 4 from J; bases not matched to a gene: 10. The CDR3 bases are TGTGCCATCAGTCCTATTGAGGGGGCACCCACCGGGGAGCTGTTTTTT. It codes for CAISPIEGAPTGELFF.

The rearrangement uses TRBV4-1 and TRBJ2-3, with D hard to call. This CDR3 has 14 amino acids. V was cut by 2 bases and J by 0 bases, with 6 bases left in between. The germline V gene has CDR1 MGHRA and CDR2 YSYEKL. The CDR3: CASSQLSSTDTQYF. DNA for the CDR3: TGCGCCAGCAGCCAACTGTCTAGCACAGATACGCAGTATTTT.

In its sample, this clonotype was seen a few times. The chain carries TRBV6-2 or TRBV6-3 and TRBJ2-3; no clear D gene. The length of the CDR3 is 15 residues. V was clipped by 10 bases and J by 2 bases, with 19 bases between them. The V gene's germline CDR1 is MNHEY and CDR2 SVGEGT. CDR3: CAISVEERLTDTQYF. CDR3 nucleotide sequence: TGTGCCATTTCGGTTGAGGAGCGACTCACAGATACGCAGTATTTT.

J is TRBJ2-5 and V is TRBV7-2; D might be TRBD1 or TRBD2, each matching 6 bases. Germline lookup yields CDR1 SGHTA and CDR2 FQGNSA. Trimming removed 1 base from V and 3 bases from J, with 9 bases in between. The CDR3 runs 14 residues. Here the CDR3 DNA reads TGTGCCAGCAGCTTAGTAGGGGGGAAAGAGACCCAGTACTTC. As protein: CASSLVGGKETQYF.

V usage is TRBV7-6 and J usage is TRBJ1-1, with D maybe TRBD1 (5 bases). Per germline, CDR1 SGHVS and CDR2 FNYEAQ. The ends were cut back, 5 bases at V and 0 bases at J, with 10 bases in the middle. The CDR3 covers 14 residues. The CDR3 spells CASSRGKLNTEAFF. DNA for the CDR3: TGTGCCAGCAGCCGGGGGAAACTGAACACTGAAGCTTTCTTT. The entire variable domain, with the rest obtained from reference TRBV7-6 and TRBJ1-1, is as follows: GAGVSQSPRYKVTKRGQDVALRCDPISGHVSLYWYRQALGQGPEFLTYFNYEAQQDKSGLPNDRFSAERPEGSISTLTIQRTEQRDSAMYRCASSRGKLNTEAFFGQGTRLTVV.

The chain employs TRBV21-1 and TRBJ2-7; TRBD2 is the table's D call, not checked against the DNA. TRBV21-1 is deemed a pseudogene. This CDR3 has 17 residues. This chain's CDR3 is CASSKAKPGLAGGQQYF. The CDR3 nucleotides read TGTGCCAGCAGCAAAGCAAAGCCGGGACTAGCGGGGGGGCAGCAGTACTTC.

Only a few counts were recorded for this clonotype. CDR3 amino acids: CASSLGSGAGNTIYF. CDR3 sequence (DNA): TGTGCCAGCAGCTTGGGGTCAGGGGCTGGAAACACCATATATTTT. V and J are TRBV7-2 and TRBJ1-3, with D maybe TRBD1 (6 bases). Germline V CDR1 and CDR2: SGHTA, FQGNSA. The germline V and J ends were trimmed by 3 bases and 2 bases, with 11 bases remaining between them. This CDR3 contains 15 residues.

This clonotype is a singleton in its sample. The rearrangement joins TRBV29-1 to TRBJ1-1; no reliable D call. Germline V gives CDR1 SQVTM, CDR2 ANQGSEA. The ends were cut back, 7 bases at V and 6 bases at J, with 15 bases in the middle. The CDR3 covers 12 residues. CDR3 bases: TGCAGCGCTAGACCCGCCTCGGCTGAAGCTTTCTTT. It translates to CSARPASAEAFF.

This clonotype was detected once. At one boundary the junction diverges from the germline segment, which might be a read error. This chain links TRBV7-9 with TRBJ2-1; 10 bases are shared with TRBD2. Germline V CDR1 and CDR2: SEHNR, FQNEAQ (reference sequence). CDR3 size: 15 residues. CDR3 protein: CASGLSGGAADEQFF. The CDR3 coding sequence is TGTGCCAGCGGCTTAAGCGGGGGGGCCGCTGATGAGCAGTTCTTC.

This chain connects TRBV4-1 to TRBJ2-5; 7 bases map to TRBD1. The CDR3 spans 14 residues. Trimming removed 0 bases from V and 5 bases from J; junction bases left unmatched: 3. The V gene's germline CDR1 is MGHRA and CDR2 YSYEKL. As DNA, the CDR3 is TGCGCCAGCAGCCAAGACAGGGGACAGGAGACCCAGTACTTC. It is translated as CASSQDRGQETQYF.

The chain uses TRBV12-3 or TRBV12-4 and TRBJ2-1; 9 bases match TRBD1. V shed 7 bases and J 2 bases; nucleotides not matched to a gene: 3. The CDR3 contains 14 residues. CDR3 in amino acids: CASKGTGPYNEQFF. CDR3 DNA sequence: TGTGCCAGCAAAGGGACAGGGCCCTACAATGAGCAGTTCTTC.

The genes are TRBV4-1 and TRBJ2-2, with D tentatively TRBD1 or TRBD2 (6 bases each). V was shortened by 5 bases and J by 2 bases, with 18 bases between the two germline ends. CDR3 length: 17 residues. Germline V gene sequence: CDR1 MGHRA, CDR2 YSYEKL. Here the CDR3 reads CASSFIEGGPNTGELFF. Here the CDR3 DNA reads TGCGCCAGCAGCTTTATAGAGGGGGGTCCTAACACCGGGGAGCTGTTTTTT.

The chain's CDR3 is CASSLTTEINTEAFF. The CDR3 DNA reads as TGTGCCAGCAGCCTAACGACGGAAATAAACACTGAAGCTTTCTTT. This chain joins TRBV7-8 and TRBJ1-1; D unclear. This CDR3 has 15 residues. V was cut by 5 bases and J by 2 bases, with 15 bases left in between. Germline-derived CDR1 and CDR2 are SGHVS and FQNEAQ.